This note documents a single TCR beta chain sequence. CDR3 length equals 14 residues. CDR1 SNHLY and CDR2 FYNNEI come from the germline V gene. Trimming took 7 bases from V and 6 from J, leaving 18 bases between them. In the study's own analysis: Amplifying reference gene primers gave estimates of nucleated cell counts. This table comes from immunoSEQ multiplex PCR, and its TCRdb copy is limited to in-frame clones, with some not included. V, J and clone size derive from that table, while D and trimming were established from the DNA sequence. In the table there are about 110,000 clones, about 89% of which are singletons. These data originate in a study of blood T cell repertoires in COVID-19. The overall study: The cDNA or gDNA used as material had been derived from T cells, B-cell-depleted T cells, or PBMCs.

The chain links TRBV2 to TRBJ1-1; D possibly corresponds to TRBD1 (5 bases). The sequence was obtained from a man between 35 and 55 years old with acute or convalescent COVID-19. What was sequenced was peripheral blood. This chain's CDR3 is CASTALVRGSEAFF. The CDR3, as DNA: TGTGCCAGCACGGCTCTGGTAAGGGGTTCTGAAGCTTTCTTT.